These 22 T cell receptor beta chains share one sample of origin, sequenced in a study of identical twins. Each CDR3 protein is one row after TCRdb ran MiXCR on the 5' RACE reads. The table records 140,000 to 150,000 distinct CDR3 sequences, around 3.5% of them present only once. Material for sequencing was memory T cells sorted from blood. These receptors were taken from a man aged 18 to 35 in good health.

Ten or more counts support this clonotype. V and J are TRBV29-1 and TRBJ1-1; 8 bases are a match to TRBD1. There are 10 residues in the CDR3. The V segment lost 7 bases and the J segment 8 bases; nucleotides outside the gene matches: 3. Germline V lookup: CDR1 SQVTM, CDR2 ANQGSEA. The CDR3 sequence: CSGSGGEAFF. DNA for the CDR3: TGCAGCGGCTCAGGGGGCGAAGCTTTCTTT.

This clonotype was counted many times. The CDR3 DNA is TGTGCCAGCAGTTACCCCGGAGGGAGTGAGCTGTTTTTT. It codes for CASSYPGGSELFF. The chain combines TRBV6-6 with TRBJ2-2; possible D gene TRBD2, 6 bases. Trimming took 2 bases from V and 11 from J, leaving 12 bases between them. The CDR3 is 13 residues long. Germline CDR1 reads MNHNY; CDR2 reads SVGAGI (reference sequence).

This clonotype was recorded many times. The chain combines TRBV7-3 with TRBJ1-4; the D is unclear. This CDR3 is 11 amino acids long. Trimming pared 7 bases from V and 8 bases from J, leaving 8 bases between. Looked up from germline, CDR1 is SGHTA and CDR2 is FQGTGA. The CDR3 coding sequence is TGTGCCAGCACACGCGGGGAAAAACTGTTTTTT. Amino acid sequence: CASTRGEKLFF. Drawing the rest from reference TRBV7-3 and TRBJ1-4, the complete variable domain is GAGVSQTPSNKVTEKGKYVELRCDPISGHTALYWYRQSLGQGPEFLIYFQGTGAADDSGLPNDRFFAVRPEGSVSTLKIQRTERGDSAVYLCASTRGEKLFFGSGTQLSVL.

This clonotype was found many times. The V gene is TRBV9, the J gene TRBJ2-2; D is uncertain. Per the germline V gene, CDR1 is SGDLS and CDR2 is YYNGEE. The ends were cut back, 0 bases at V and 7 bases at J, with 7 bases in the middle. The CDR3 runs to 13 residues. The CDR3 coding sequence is TGTGCCAGCAGCGTAGAGATTTTCGGGGAGCTGTTTTTT. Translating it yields CASSVEIFGELFF.

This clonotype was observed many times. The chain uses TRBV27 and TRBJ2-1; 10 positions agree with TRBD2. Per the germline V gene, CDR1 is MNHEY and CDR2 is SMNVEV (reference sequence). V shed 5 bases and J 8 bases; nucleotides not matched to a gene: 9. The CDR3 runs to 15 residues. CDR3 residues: CASSTGLAGGDEQFF. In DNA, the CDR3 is TGTGCCAGCAGTACAGGATTAGCGGGAGGCGATGAGCAGTTCTTC.

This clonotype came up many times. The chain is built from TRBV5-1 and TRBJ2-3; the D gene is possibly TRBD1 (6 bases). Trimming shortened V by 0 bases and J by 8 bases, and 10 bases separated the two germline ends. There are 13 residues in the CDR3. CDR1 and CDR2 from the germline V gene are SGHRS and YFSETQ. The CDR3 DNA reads TGCGCCAGCAGCTTGGAGGACAGCTCTACGCAGTATTTT. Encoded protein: CASSLEDSSTQYF.

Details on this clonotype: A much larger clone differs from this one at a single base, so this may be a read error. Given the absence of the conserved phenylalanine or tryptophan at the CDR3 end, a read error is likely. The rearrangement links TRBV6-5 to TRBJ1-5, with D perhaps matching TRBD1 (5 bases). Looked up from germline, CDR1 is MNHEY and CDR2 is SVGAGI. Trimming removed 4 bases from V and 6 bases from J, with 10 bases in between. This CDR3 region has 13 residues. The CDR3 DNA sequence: TGTGCCAGCAGTTCGAAGGGGAGTCAGCCCCAGCATTGT. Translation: CASSSKGSQPQHC.

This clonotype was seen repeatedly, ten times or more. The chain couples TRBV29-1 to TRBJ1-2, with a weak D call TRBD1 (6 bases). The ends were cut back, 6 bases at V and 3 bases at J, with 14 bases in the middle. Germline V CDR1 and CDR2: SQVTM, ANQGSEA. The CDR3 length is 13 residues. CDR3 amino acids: CSVDTGMDYGYTF. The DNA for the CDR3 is TGCAGCGTGGACACAGGGATGGACTATGGCTACACCTTC. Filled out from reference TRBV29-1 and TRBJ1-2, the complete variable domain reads SAVISQKPSRDICQRGTSLTIQCQVDSQVTMMFWYRQQPGQSLTLIATANQGSEATYESGFVIDKFPISRPNLTFSTLTVSNMSPEDSSIYLCSVDTGMDYGYTFGSGTRLTVV.

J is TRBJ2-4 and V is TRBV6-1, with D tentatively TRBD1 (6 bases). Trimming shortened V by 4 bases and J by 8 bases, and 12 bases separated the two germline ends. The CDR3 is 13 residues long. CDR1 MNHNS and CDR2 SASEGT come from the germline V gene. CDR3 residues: CASSVGQRDIQYF. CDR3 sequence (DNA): TGTGCCAGCAGTGTAGGACAGAGAGACATTCAGTACTTC.

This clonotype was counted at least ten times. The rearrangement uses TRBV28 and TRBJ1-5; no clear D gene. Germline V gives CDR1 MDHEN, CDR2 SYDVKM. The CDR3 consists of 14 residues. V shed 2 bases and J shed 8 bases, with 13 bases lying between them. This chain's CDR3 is CASSLRLLPKPQHF. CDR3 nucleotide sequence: TGTGCCAGCAGTTTACGACTCCTACCTAAGCCCCAGCATTTT.

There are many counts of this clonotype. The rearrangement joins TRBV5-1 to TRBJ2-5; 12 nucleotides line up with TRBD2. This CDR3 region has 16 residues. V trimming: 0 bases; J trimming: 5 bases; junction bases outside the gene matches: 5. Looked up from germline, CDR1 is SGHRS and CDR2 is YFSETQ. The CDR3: CASSLESTSGSETQYF. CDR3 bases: TGCGCCAGCAGCTTGGAATCGACTAGCGGGAGTGAGACCCAGTACTTC.

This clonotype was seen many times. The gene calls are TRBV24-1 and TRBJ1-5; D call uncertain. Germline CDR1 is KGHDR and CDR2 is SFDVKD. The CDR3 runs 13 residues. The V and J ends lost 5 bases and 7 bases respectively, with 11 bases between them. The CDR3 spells CATSVGGRQPQHF. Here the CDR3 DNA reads TGTGCCACCAGTGTAGGAGGAAGGCAGCCCCAGCATTTT.

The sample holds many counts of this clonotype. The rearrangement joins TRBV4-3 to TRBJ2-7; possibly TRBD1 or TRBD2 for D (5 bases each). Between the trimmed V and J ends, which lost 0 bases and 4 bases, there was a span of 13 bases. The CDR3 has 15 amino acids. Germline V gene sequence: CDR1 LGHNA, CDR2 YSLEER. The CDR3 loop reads CASSQDGGFRYEQYF. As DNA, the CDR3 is TGCGCCAGCAGCCAAGATGGGGGATTCCGGTACGAGCAGTACTTC.

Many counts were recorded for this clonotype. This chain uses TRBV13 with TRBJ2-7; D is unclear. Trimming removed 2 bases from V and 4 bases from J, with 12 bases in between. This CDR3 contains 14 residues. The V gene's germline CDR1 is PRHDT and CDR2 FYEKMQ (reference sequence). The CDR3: CASSLLEMGYEQYF. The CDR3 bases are TGTGCCAGCAGCTTATTGGAGATGGGGTACGAGCAGTACTTC. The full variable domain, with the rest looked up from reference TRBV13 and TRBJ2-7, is AAGVIQSPRHLIKEKRETATLKCYPIPRHDTVYWYQQGPGQDPQFLISFYEKMQSDKGSIPDRFSAQQFSDYHSELNMSSLELGDSALYFCASSLLEMGYEQYFGPGTRLTVT.

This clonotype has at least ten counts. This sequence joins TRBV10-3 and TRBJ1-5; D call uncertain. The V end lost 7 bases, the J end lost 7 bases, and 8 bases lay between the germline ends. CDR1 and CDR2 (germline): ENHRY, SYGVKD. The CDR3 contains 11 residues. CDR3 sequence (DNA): TGTGCCATCATCTTGTGGCAGCCCCAGCATTTT. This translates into CAIILWQPQHF.

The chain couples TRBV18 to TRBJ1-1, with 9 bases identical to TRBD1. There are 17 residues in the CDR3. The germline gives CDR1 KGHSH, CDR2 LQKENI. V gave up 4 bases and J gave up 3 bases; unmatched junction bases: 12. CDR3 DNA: TGTGCCAGCTCACATATTTCACAGGGGGCGCTGGACACTGAAGCTTTCTTT. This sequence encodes CASSHISQGALDTEAFF.

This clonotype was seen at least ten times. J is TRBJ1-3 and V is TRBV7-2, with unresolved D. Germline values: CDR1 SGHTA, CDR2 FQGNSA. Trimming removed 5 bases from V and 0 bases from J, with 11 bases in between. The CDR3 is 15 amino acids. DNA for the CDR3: TGTGCCAGCAGCCTAACCTGGAGCTCTGGAAACACCATATATTTT. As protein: CASSLTWSSGNTIYF.

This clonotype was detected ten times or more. The CDR3 nucleotides are TGTGCCAGCAGCTTATACCTCCACTATACAGATACGCAGTATTTT. This gives the protein CASSLYLHYTDTQYF. V gene TRBV7-3 combines with J gene TRBJ2-3; D gene ambiguous. V lost 2 bases and J lost 3, with 12 bases in between. Per the germline V gene, CDR1 is SGHTA and CDR2 is FQGTGA. The CDR3 is 15 residues long.

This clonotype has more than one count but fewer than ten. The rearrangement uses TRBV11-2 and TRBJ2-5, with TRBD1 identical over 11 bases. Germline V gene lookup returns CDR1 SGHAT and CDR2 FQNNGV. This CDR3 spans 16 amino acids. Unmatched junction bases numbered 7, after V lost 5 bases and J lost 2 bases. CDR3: CASSRRDRGRQETQYF. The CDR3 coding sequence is TGTGCCAGCAGCCGCCGGGACAGGGGGAGACAAGAGACCCAGTACTTC.

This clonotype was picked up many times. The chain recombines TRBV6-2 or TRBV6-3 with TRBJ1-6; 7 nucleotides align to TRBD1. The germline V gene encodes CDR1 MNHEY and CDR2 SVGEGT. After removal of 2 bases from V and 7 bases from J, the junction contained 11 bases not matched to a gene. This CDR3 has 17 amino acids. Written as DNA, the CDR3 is TGTGCCAGCAGTTACCGGTGGAGGGGGCGAGGGAATTCACCCCTCCACTTT. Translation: CASSYRWRGRGNSPLHF.

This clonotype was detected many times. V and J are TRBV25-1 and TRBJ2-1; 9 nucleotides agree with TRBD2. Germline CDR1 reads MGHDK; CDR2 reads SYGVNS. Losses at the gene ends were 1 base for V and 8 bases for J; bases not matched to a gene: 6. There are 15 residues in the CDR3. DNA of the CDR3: TGTGCCAGCAGTGAATTGGCGGGAGGGAGCTATGAGCAGTTCTTC. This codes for CASSELAGGSYEQFF.

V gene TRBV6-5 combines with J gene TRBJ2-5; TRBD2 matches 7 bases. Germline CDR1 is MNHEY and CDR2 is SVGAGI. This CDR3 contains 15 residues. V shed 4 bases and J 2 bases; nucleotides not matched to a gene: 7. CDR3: CASSLGGGRQETQYF. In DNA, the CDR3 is TGTGCCAGCAGTTTGGGGGGAGGGCGTCAAGAGACCCAGTACTTC.